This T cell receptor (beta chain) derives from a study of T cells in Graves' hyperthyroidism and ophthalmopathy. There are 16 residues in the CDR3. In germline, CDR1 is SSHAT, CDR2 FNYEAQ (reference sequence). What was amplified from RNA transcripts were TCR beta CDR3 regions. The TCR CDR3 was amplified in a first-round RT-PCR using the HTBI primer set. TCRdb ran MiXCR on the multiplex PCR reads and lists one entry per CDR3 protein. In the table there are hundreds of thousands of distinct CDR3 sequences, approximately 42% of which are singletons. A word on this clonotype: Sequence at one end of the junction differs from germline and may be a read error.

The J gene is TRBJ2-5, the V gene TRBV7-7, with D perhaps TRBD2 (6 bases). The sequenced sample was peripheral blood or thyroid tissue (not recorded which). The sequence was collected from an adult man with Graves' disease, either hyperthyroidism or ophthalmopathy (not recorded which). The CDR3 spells CASSLVGSGKQETQYF. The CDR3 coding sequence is TGTGCTAGCAGCTTAGTTGGTAGCGGTAAACAAGAGACCCAGTACTTC. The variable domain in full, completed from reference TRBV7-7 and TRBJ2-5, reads GAGVSQSPRYKVTKRGQDVTLRCDPISSHATLYWYQQALGQGPEFLTYFNYEAQPDKSGLPSDRFSAERPEGSISTLTIQRTEQRDSAMYRCASSLVGSGKQETQYFGPGTRLLVL.